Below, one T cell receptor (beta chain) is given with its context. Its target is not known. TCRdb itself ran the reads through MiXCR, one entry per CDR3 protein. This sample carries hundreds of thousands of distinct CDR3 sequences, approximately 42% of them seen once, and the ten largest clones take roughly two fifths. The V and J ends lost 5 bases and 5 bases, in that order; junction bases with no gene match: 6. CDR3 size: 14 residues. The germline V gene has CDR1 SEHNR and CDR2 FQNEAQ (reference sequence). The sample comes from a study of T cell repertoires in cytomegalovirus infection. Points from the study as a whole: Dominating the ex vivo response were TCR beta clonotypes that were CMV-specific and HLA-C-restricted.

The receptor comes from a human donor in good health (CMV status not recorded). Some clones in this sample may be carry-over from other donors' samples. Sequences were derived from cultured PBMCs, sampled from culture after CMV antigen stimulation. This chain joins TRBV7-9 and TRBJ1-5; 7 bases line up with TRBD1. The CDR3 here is CASSADDRDQPQHF. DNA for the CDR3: TGTGCCAGCAGCGCAGATGACAGGGATCAGCCCCAGCATTTT.